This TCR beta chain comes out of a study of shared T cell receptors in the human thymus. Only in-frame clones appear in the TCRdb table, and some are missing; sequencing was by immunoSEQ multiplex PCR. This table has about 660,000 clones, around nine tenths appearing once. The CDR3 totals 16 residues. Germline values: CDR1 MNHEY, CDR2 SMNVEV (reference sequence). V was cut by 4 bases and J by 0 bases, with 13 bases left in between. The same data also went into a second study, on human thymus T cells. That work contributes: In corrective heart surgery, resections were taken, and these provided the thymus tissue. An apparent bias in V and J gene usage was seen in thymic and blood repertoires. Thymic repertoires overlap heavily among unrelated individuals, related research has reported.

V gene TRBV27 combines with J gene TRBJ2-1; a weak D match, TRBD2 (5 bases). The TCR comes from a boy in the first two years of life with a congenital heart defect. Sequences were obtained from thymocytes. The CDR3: CASSSGLAPSYNEQFF. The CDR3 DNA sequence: TGTGCCAGCAGTTCCGGACTGGCTCCCTCCTACAATGAGCAGTTCTTC.